This T cell receptor (beta chain) was sequenced in a study of OX40 agonist ivuxolimab in advanced cancers. Study-wide context: The group had a mean age of about 64 years, ranged from 23 to 79, and was 82.7% male. Study-wide findings and caveats: Expanded clones belonging to CD8+ T cells outnumbered, on average, those of CD4+. The work left the antigen specificity of expanded peripheral T cells undetermined.

The repertoire was sequenced with immunoSEQ multiplex PCR; TCRdb's copy has only in-frame clones and lacks some. The sample has over 35,000 clones, more than 70% seen once. Only one count was recorded for this clone. Its antigen is unidentified. Sequenced here: CD4+ or CD8+ T cells sorted from blood, sampled in a trial of the OX40 agonist ivuxolimab. The receptor was isolated from an adult with an advanced solid tumor such as melanoma, head and neck, liver or kidney cancer.

The CDR3 sequence: CATSSGGTQKGNQPQHF. For the CDR3, the DNA is TGTGCCACCAGCAGCGGGGGAACCCAAAAGGGCAATCAGCCCCAGCATTTT. The chain uses TRBV15 and TRBJ1-5; tentatively, D is TRBD1 (5 bases). The CDR3 runs 17 residues. Germline CDR1 and CDR2: LNHNV and YYDKDF (reference sequence). V was clipped by 3 bases and J by 2 bases, with 17 bases between them. Complete variable domain (other parts from reference TRBV15 and TRBJ1-5): DAMVIQNPRYQVTQFGKPVTLSCSQTLNHNVMYWYQQKSSQAPKLLFHYYDKDFNNEADTPDNFQSRRPNTSFCFLDIRSPGLGDTAMYLCATSSGGTQKGNQPQHFGDGTRLSIL.